The 26 T cell receptor beta chains below come from one sample, sequenced in a study of CD8+ T cells in alopecia areata. Treatment described: oral pan-JAK inhibitor, 5-10 mg twice daily. In each case, RNA was isolated and then reverse transcribed into cDNA as the sequencing template. TCRdb keeps only in-frame clones here, not all; method: immunoSEQ multiplex PCR. The sample yields approximately 150,000 clones, 86% seen once. Sequencing was performed on CD8+ T cells sorted from blood, taken at week 4, from a patient treated with tofacitinib. These receptors originate from a human donor with alopecia areata.

On this clone itself: Distinct nucleotide sequences in the sample also encode this CDR3. The chain combines TRBV7-9 with TRBJ2-5; D uncertain. Per germline, CDR1 SEHNR and CDR2 FQNEAQ (reference sequence). This CDR3 is built from 12 residues. V was clipped by 0 bases and J by 5 bases, with 4 bases between them. CDR3 protein: CASSLAGETQYF. The DNA for the CDR3 is TGTGCCAGCAGCTTAGCGGGGGAGACCCAGTACTTC.

V gene TRBV2 combines with J gene TRBJ2-3; 7 nucleotides agree with TRBD1. Germline CDR1 and CDR2: SNHLY and FYNNEI. With V trimmed by 6 bases and J by 5 bases, 11 bases remained unmatched. CDR3 length: 15 residues. CDR3 amino acids: CASSGTDYLIDTQYF. Here the CDR3 DNA reads TGTGCCAGCAGCGGGACAGATTATTTAATAGATACGCAGTATTTT.

The chain combines TRBV6-1 with TRBJ2-7; D is ambiguous. Germline CDR1 reads MNHNS; CDR2 reads SASEGT. CDR3 length: 12 amino acids. V lost 3 bases, J lost 3 bases, and 6 bases lay in between. CDR3 DNA: TGTGCCAGCAGTGAGGAGAACTACGAGCAGTACTTC. Its protein is CASSEENYEQYF.

CDR3 residues: CASSPPVGTYEQYF. CDR3 coding DNA: TGTGCCAGCAGCCCCCCAGTGGGGACCTACGAGCAGTACTTC. The genes are TRBV7-9 and TRBJ2-7, with D uncertain. Germline CDR1 SEHNR, CDR2 FQNEAQ (reference sequence). There are 14 residues in the CDR3. V gave up 5 bases and J gave up 2 bases, with 13 bases separating them.

The chain uses TRBV18 and TRBJ2-5; D not certain. From germline, CDR1 is KGHSH and CDR2 LQKENI. This CDR3 is 15 amino acids long. Deletions cut 3 bases from V and 2 bases from J, with 13 bases between. CDR3 region: CASSPMPAVQETQYF. DNA of the CDR3: TGTGCCAGCTCACCTATGCCGGCGGTTCAAGAGACCCAGTACTTC.

The rearrangement joins TRBV27 to TRBJ1-2, with 9 bases that match TRBD1. This CDR3 is 13 amino acids long. Germline V gene data show CDR1 as MNHEY and CDR2 as SMNVEV (reference sequence). V gave up 5 bases and J gave up 7 bases; unmatched junction bases: 5. CDR3 DNA: TGTGCCAGCAGTCTCCGGGACAGGGCTGGCTACACCTTC. Residues: CASSLRDRAGYTF.

The V call is TRBV27, the J call TRBJ1-1; no firm D call. Germline values: CDR1 MNHEY, CDR2 SMNVEV (reference sequence). Trimming pared 5 bases from V and 0 bases from J, leaving 10 bases between. CDR3 length: 14 amino acids. CDR3 protein: CASSPLGLNTEAFF. The CDR3 coding sequence is TGTGCCAGCAGTCCGTTAGGCTTGAACACTGAAGCTTTCTTT.

The chain uses TRBV7-8 and TRBJ2-7; D remains ambiguous. The CDR3 is 14 residues long. With 3 bases removed from V and 6 bases from J, the gap between germline ends came to 15 bases. The germline CDR1 and CDR2 sequences are SGHVS and FQNEAQ. The CDR3 loop is CASSFPSLGGEQYF. Here the CDR3 DNA reads TGTGCCAGCAGCTTTCCGAGTTTGGGCGGCGAGCAGTACTTC.

J is TRBJ2-6 and V is TRBV14, with D perhaps matching TRBD1 (6 bases). The CDR3 consists of 15 residues. Trimming took off 4 bases at V and 0 bases at J, with 7 bases between the two ends. Germline assignment: CDR1 SGHDN and CDR2 FVKESK. The CDR3 DNA is TGTGCCAGCAGCCCAGGGGACTCTGGGGCCAACGTCCTGACTTTC. This sequence encodes CASSPGDSGANVLTF.

The genes are TRBV7-2 and TRBJ2-5; 8 bases align to TRBD2. This CDR3 contains 14 residues. J lost 4 bases, V lost 5 bases, and 6 bases had no gene match. Germline-derived CDR1 and CDR2 are SGHTA and FQGNSA. In DNA, the CDR3 is TGTGCCAGCAGCGAGAGCAGCGGGGGAGAGACCCAGTACTTC. This gives the protein CASSESSGGETQYF.

The DNA for the CDR3 is TGCGCCAGCAGCTTGGGAGGAGGGGGAGACACTGAAGCTTTCTTT. Its translation: CASSLGGGGDTEAFF. The V gene is TRBV5-1, the J gene TRBJ1-1, with a tentative D call TRBD1 (6 bases). The CDR3 totals 15 residues. V lost 0 bases and J 3 bases, leaving 12 bases between the germline ends. Germline lookup yields CDR1 SGHRS and CDR2 YFSETQ.

V usage is TRBV6-1 and J usage is TRBJ2-7; possible D gene TRBD2, 6 bases. The CDR3 is made up of 12 amino acids. The V gene's germline CDR1 is MNHNS and CDR2 SASEGT. V was trimmed by 4 bases and J by 6 bases, leaving 10 bases between them. DNA for the CDR3: TGTGCCAGCAGTGGTATTAGCGGCGAGCAGTACTTC. Its translation: CASSGISGEQYF.

This rearrangement joins TRBV7-9 to TRBJ2-7; 8 positions agree with TRBD1. There are 13 residues in the CDR3. V shed 3 bases and J 6 bases; nucleotides not matched to a gene: 4. CDR1 is SEHNR, CDR2 FQNEAQ, per germline (reference sequence). Here the CDR3 reads CASSFLQGGEQYF. DNA of the CDR3: TGTGCCAGCAGCTTCCTACAGGGGGGCGAGCAGTACTTC.

CDR3 sequence (DNA): TGTGCCAGCAGCTTGGGTCTAGCGGACTACGAGCAGTACTTC. Translation gives CASSLGLADYEQYF. The chain recombines TRBV5-6 with TRBJ2-7, with 7 bases that match TRBD2. Trimming cost V 0 bases and J 3 bases; bases outside gene matches: 3. The germline V gene encodes CDR1 SGHDT and CDR2 YYEEEE. The CDR3 runs to 14 residues.

The chain is built from TRBV7-6 and TRBJ1-1; 8 bases align to TRBD1. Germline loops: CDR1 SGHVS, CDR2 FNYEAQ. Unmatched junction bases numbered 2, after V lost 3 bases and J lost 5 bases. The CDR3 contains 13 residues. CDR3 coding DNA: TGTGCCAGCAGCTTCGACAGGGGAACTGAAGCTTTCTTT. It translates to CASSFDRGTEAFF.

The chain employs TRBV7-2 and TRBJ1-1, with D maybe TRBD1 (6 bases). V lost 0 bases, J lost 2 bases, and 13 bases lay in between. Germline lookup yields CDR1 SGHTA and CDR2 FQGNSA. The CDR3 has 16 residues. The CDR3 nucleotides read TGTGCCAGCAGCTTAGCGGCAGGGGTAGGAAACACTGAAGCTTTCTTT. Its translation is CASSLAAGVGNTEAFF.

The V and J genes are TRBV2 and TRBJ2-1; 13 nucleotides line up with TRBD2. Germline loops: CDR1 SNHLY, CDR2 FYNNEI. J was trimmed by 0 bases and V by 8 bases; bases with no gene match: 10. The CDR3 spans 18 residues. CDR3 DNA sequence: TGTGCCAGCGGCGCGGGACTAGCGGGGCTGAGCTCCTACAATGAGCAGTTCTTC. Protein: CASGAGLAGLSSYNEQFF.

The gene calls are TRBV6-1 and TRBJ2-3; the D is unclear. The V and J ends lost 7 bases and 2 bases respectively, with 13 bases between them. Germline V lookup: CDR1 MNHNS, CDR2 SASEGT. The CDR3 has 14 amino acids. The CDR3 protein is CASILGSNTDTQYF. The CDR3 DNA reads as TGTGCCAGCATCTTAGGCTCGAACACAGATACGCAGTATTTT.

The chain carries TRBV2 and TRBJ2-1, with D maybe TRBD2 (7 bases). The CDR3 totals 16 residues. Trimming stripped 2 bases from V and 0 bases from J, with 11 bases between. From germline, CDR1 is SNHLY and CDR2 FYNNEI. The CDR3 sequence is CASSEYGGPSYNEQFF. DNA for the CDR3: TGTGCCAGCAGTGAATACGGGGGGCCCTCCTACAATGAGCAGTTCTTC.

This clone was counted only a few times. The chain recombines TRBV29-1 with TRBJ2-7; 9 bases match TRBD1. Germline CDR1 is SQVTM and CDR2 is ANQGSEA. V trimming: 7 bases; J trimming: 3 bases; junction bases outside the gene matches: 7. The CDR3 is 13 amino acids. The CDR3 DNA reads as TGCAGCGGTTTACCGGGACAGGGCTACGAGCAGTACTTC. It encodes CSGLPGQGYEQYF.

The J gene is TRBJ2-2, the V gene TRBV7-6; D unclear. This CDR3 comprises 13 residues. The V gene's germline CDR1 is SGHVS and CDR2 FNYEAQ. V lost 8 bases and J lost 3, with 10 bases in between. CDR3 coding DNA: TGTGCCAGCTTTAGTGGGGACACCGGGGAGCTGTTTTTT. Translating gives CASFSGDTGELFF.

This chain links TRBV7-6 with TRBJ2-2; D ambiguous. Germline CDR1 SGHVS, CDR2 FNYEAQ. The CDR3 sequence is 15 residues long. V lost 5 bases and J 4 bases, leaving 14 bases between the germline ends. CDR3 in DNA: TGTGCCAGCAGCCCGCCCAGCGCCGGCACCGGGGAGCTGTTTTTT. It is translated as CASSPPSAGTGELFF. Drawing the rest from reference TRBV7-6 and TRBJ2-2, the complete variable domain is GAGVSQSPRYKVTKRGQDVALRCDPISGHVSLYWYRQALGQGPEFLTYFNYEAQQDKSGLPNDRFSAERPEGSISTLTIQRTEQRDSAMYRCASSPPSAGTGELFFGEGSRLTVL.

This clone was seen a handful of times. The chain links TRBV7-6 to TRBJ1-5; unclear D gene. Trimming removed 5 bases from V and 5 bases from J, with 13 bases in between. The germline CDR1 and CDR2 sequences are SGHVS and FNYEAQ. CDR3 size: 14 residues. The DNA of the CDR3 is TGTGCCAGCAGCCCCCACCCCGCCGATCAGCCCCAGCATTTT. Protein sequence: CASSPHPADQPQHF.

The V call is TRBV25-1, the J call TRBJ2-1, with 7 bases lining up with TRBD1. J lost 1 base, V lost 8 bases, and 2 bases had no gene match. Germline V lookup: CDR1 MGHDK, CDR2 SYGVNS. There are 13 residues in the CDR3. CDR3 residues: CASGQESYNEQFF. CDR3 in DNA: TGTGCCAGCGGACAGGAGTCCTACAATGAGCAGTTCTTC.

V gene TRBV9 combines with J gene TRBJ2-3; 10 nucleotides line up with TRBD2. Germline CDR1 and CDR2: SGDLS and YYNGEE. V lost 6 bases and J lost 3; bases outside the gene matches: 1. This CDR3 contains 13 residues. For the CDR3, the DNA is TGTGCCAGCACTAGCGGGAGTACAGATACGCAGTATTTT. Its protein product is CASTSGSTDTQYF.

This chain joins TRBV6-5 and TRBJ1-4; no clear D. CDR1 and CDR2 (germline): MNHEY, SVGAGI. CDR3 length equals 15 residues. V lost 0 bases, J lost 8 bases, and 13 bases lay in between. In DNA, the CDR3 is TGTGCCAGCAGTTACTCCGGCACCGTGGACGAAAAACTGTTTTTT. It is translated as CASSYSGTVDEKLFF.